Following are 30 T cell receptor beta chains from one sample sequenced in a study of blood T cells in healthy people across ages. The use of a sample-barcoded 5' primer and a J-beta primer mix characterized a second PCR of roughly 6 to 11 cycles. TCRdb re-analysed the 5' RACE reads in MiXCR, keeping a single row per CDR3 protein. This sample carries about 1.4 million distinct CDR3 sequences, around 55% of them seen once, and the ten largest clones take 6.5% to 8%. Sequencing input: blood. These receptors came from a man younger than 35 in good health.

The J gene is TRBJ1-2, the V gene TRBV4-1; TRBD1 matches 7 bases. This CDR3 spans 15 amino acids. V trimming: 2 bases; J trimming: 6 bases; junction bases outside the gene matches: 9. Per the germline V gene, CDR1 is MGHRA and CDR2 is YSYEKL. The CDR3: CASSQPITGVHGYTF. The CDR3 DNA reads as TGCGCCAGCAGCCAACCTATTACAGGGGTTCATGGCTACACCTTC.

This sequence joins TRBV7-6 and TRBJ2-7; 10 nucleotides agree with TRBD1. This CDR3 comprises 15 residues. CDR1 is SGHVS, CDR2 FNYEAQ, per germline. The V and J ends lost 5 bases and 3 bases, in that order; junction bases with no gene match: 7. In DNA, the CDR3 is TGTGCCAGCAGCGTCCGGGACAGGGGCATCTACGAGCAGTACTTC. The encoded protein is CASSVRDRGIYEQYF.

The chain couples TRBV7-9 to TRBJ2-5, with D possibly called TRBD1 or TRBD2 (5 bases each). The germline V and J ends were trimmed by 3 bases and 1 base, with 12 bases remaining between them. CDR1 is SEHNR and CDR2 is FQNEAQ in the germline V gene (reference sequence). The CDR3 is 15 amino acids. CDR3: CASSFRDGAQETQYF. CDR3 DNA sequence: TGTGCCAGCAGCTTCAGGGACGGGGCCCAAGAGACCCAGTACTTC.

V usage is TRBV6-6 and J usage is TRBJ2-7; a possible D gene is TRBD2 (5 bases). The V gene's germline CDR1 is MNHNY and CDR2 SVGAGI (reference sequence). Trimming took 2 bases from V and 3 from J, leaving 8 bases between them. This CDR3 spans 13 amino acids. CDR3: CASSYEGHYEQYF. The CDR3 DNA is TGTGCCAGCAGTTACGAGGGTCACTACGAGCAGTACTTC.

The chain joins TRBV10-3 to TRBJ2-3; TRBD2 might be the D (5 bases). The length of the CDR3 is 13 residues. CDR1 ENHRY and CDR2 SYGVKD come from the germline V gene. Between the trimmed V and J ends, which lost 9 bases and 7 bases, there was a span of 17 bases. The CDR3 region is CAILGSRVHTQYF. In nucleotides, the CDR3 is TGTGCCATACTAGGTTCGCGGGTACATACGCAGTATTTT.

This chain uses TRBV4-1 with TRBJ1-1, with no clear D. Trimming took off 3 bases at V and 4 bases at J, with 24 bases between the two ends. CDR3 length: 18 residues. The germline V gene encodes CDR1 MGHRA and CDR2 YSYEKL. This chain's CDR3 is CASSHVGSWSSPLTEAFF. Here the CDR3 DNA reads TGCGCCAGCAGCCATGTAGGTTCGTGGTCATCCCCGCTCACTGAAGCTTTCTTT.

The J gene is TRBJ1-2, the V gene TRBV12-5; D unresolved. V lost 1 base and J lost 8, with 11 bases in between. The germline gives CDR1 LGHNT, CDR2 FRNRAP. The CDR3 runs to 13 residues. CDR3 region: CASGLGPGRGYTF. CDR3 in DNA: TGTGCTAGTGGTTTGGGACCGGGTAGGGGCTACACCTTC. The variable domain in full, with the rest retrieved from reference TRBV12-5 and TRBJ1-2, is DARVTQTPRHKVTEMGQEVTMRCQPILGHNTVFWYRQTMMQGLELLAYFRNRAPLDDSGMPKDRFSAEMPDATLATLKIQPSEPRDSAVYFCASGLGPGRGYTFGSGTRLTVV.

This clonotype occurred a few times. The chain employs TRBV6-1 and TRBJ1-4; D might be TRBD1 (6 bases). This CDR3 is 14 amino acids long. Trimming left V 2 bases short and J 7 bases short, with 11 bases between. Germline CDR1 is MNHNS and CDR2 is SASEGT. CDR3 sequence reads: CASSEMAGVEKLFF. The CDR3 DNA reads TGTGCCAGCAGTGAAATGGCAGGGGTTGAAAAACTGTTTTTT.

This clonotype has a handful of counts. The chain employs TRBV14 and TRBJ2-1; D is possibly TRBD2 (8 bases). Germline CDR1 SGHDN, CDR2 FVKESK. V was pared by 0 bases and J by 1 base, with 13 bases between. This CDR3 has 17 residues. CDR3 loop: CASSQDREGQSYNEQFF. In nucleotides, the CDR3 is TGTGCCAGCAGCCAAGATCGGGAGGGACAGTCCTACAATGAGCAGTTCTTC.

About this clonotype itself: This sequence may be a read error, since a much larger clone differs from it by one base. The chain recombines TRBV4-3 with TRBJ2-5; 8 nucleotides line up with TRBD1. The end of the DNA fits TRBJ2-7 better, so the J call may be wrong. The CDR3 is 14 residues long. Germline CDR1 LGHNA, CDR2 YSLEER. The CDR3 region has the DNA TGCGCCGGCAGCCGCGGACAGGGTCGCTACGAGCAGTACTTC. Its protein product is CAGSRGQGRYEQYF.

V is TRBV3-1 and J is TRBJ1-3; D unresolved. The CDR3 consists of 15 residues. Trimming removed 1 base at V and 2 bases at J, with 9 bases between. Looked up from germline, CDR1 is LGHDT and CDR2 is YNNKEL (reference sequence). The CDR3 region has the DNA TGTGCCAGCAGCCAAGGACCCAGAACTGGAAACACCATATATTTT. Amino acids: CASSQGPRTGNTIYF.

The chain carries TRBV10-2 and TRBJ1-4, with D possibly TRBD1 on 6 matching bases. Trimming pared 4 bases from V and 6 bases from J, leaving 15 bases between. Germline V gives CDR1 WSHSY, CDR2 SAAADI. The CDR3 runs to 15 residues. Written as DNA, the CDR3 is TGCGCCAGCAGTGCCCTTGGGGAGGGGGATGAAAAACTGTTTTTT. This translates into CASSALGEGDEKLFF.

A few counts support this clonotype. The J gene is TRBJ2-1, the V gene TRBV20-1; 8 bases match TRBD1. This CDR3 region has 14 residues. V lost 2 bases and J lost 8; bases outside the gene matches: 8. Germline values: CDR1 DFQATT, CDR2 SNEGSKA (reference sequence). CDR3 in DNA: TGCAGTGCTAGAAGGCAGGGGGCTCGGTATGAGCAGTTCTTC. Its protein is CSARRQGARYEQFF.

This clonotype was counted between two and nine times. The chain is built from TRBV2 and TRBJ1-2, with D perhaps matching TRBD1 (5 bases). Trimming removed 11 bases at V and 5 bases at J, with 12 bases between. Germline CDR1 SNHLY, CDR2 FYNNEI. The CDR3 runs to 11 residues. The CDR3 is CAARGSYGYTF. The CDR3 DNA follows: TGTGCCGCGAGGGGCTCTTATGGCTACACCTTC.

The gene calls are TRBV3-1 and TRBJ1-2; D gene ambiguous. CDR1 is LGHDT and CDR2 is YNNKEL in the germline V gene (reference sequence). The CDR3 contains 14 residues. Deletions cut 11 bases from V and 2 bases from J, with 18 bases between. This CDR3 reads CAATPGFGNYGYTF. As DNA, the CDR3 is TGTGCCGCCACCCCCGGTTTTGGGAACTATGGCTACACCTTC.

V and J are TRBV9 and TRBJ2-6; 7 bases match TRBD1. V shed 2 bases and J 3 bases; nucleotides not matched to a gene: 2. Germline CDR1 and CDR2: SGDLS and YYNGEE. The CDR3 is 15 residues long. CDR3 loop: CASSVRGLGANVLTF. As DNA, the CDR3 is TGTGCCAGCAGCGTTAGGGGGCTTGGGGCCAACGTCCTGACTTTC.

This clonotype was counted only a few times. The chain recombines TRBV7-8 with TRBJ1-2, with TRBD1 matching over 12 bases. Germline V gene sequence: CDR1 SGHVS, CDR2 FQNEAQ. This CDR3 has 19 amino acids. J gave up 2 bases and V 0 bases, and 10 bases lay outside the gene matches. CDR3 residues: CASSLARDRGPPTNYGYTF. The DNA of the CDR3 is TGTGCCAGCAGCTTAGCTAGGGACAGGGGGCCCCCTACCAACTATGGCTACACCTTC.

In the case of this clonotype: Mismatch with germline at one junction end may stem from a read error. V usage is TRBV2 and J usage is TRBJ2-6; perhaps TRBD1 as D (7 bases). In germline, CDR1 is SNHLY, CDR2 FYNNEI. This CDR3 is built from 16 residues. In DNA, the CDR3 is TGTGCCAGCATTGAACAGGGGAGGTCTGGGGCCAACGTCCTGACTTTC. The encoded protein is CASIEQGRSGANVLTF.

The chain uses TRBV9 and TRBJ2-7; tentative D call: TRBD2 (6 bases). The length of the CDR3 is 17 residues. V gave up 4 bases and J gave up 8 bases, with 28 bases separating them. Germline-derived CDR1 and CDR2 are SGDLS and YYNGEE. CDR3 sequence reads: CASSFAPAAGGTGKQYF. As DNA, the CDR3 is TGTGCCAGCAGCTTTGCACCAGCGGCAGGAGGGACGGGGAAGCAGTACTTC.

This clonotype showed up just once. This chain links TRBV5-5 with TRBJ2-4; 9 bases are a match to TRBD1. The J call may be mistaken, given a closer DNA end match to TRBJ2-5. The CDR3 spans 16 residues. The V gene's germline CDR1 is SGHKS and CDR2 YYEKEE (reference sequence). For the CDR3, the DNA is TGTGCCAGCAGCGCCGGACAGGGGCGAACCCAAGAGACCCAGTACTTC. It is translated as CASSAGQGRTQETQYF.

This chain connects TRBV4-2 to TRBJ2-7; 7 nucleotides line up with TRBD1. The CDR3 extends over 14 amino acids. Germline CDR1 LGHNA, CDR2 YNFKEQ. V dropped 5 bases and J dropped 2; count of bases not matched to a gene: 6. This CDR3 is CASSVYRGAYEQYF. The CDR3 DNA is TGTGCCAGCAGCGTTTACAGGGGTGCCTACGAGCAGTACTTC.

This clonotype was seen only a few times. J is TRBJ2-5 and V is TRBV25-1; D uncertain. V was clipped by 5 bases and J by 2 bases, with 9 bases between them. The CDR3 is 13 residues long. Germline V gene data show CDR1 as MGHDK and CDR2 as SYGVNS. The CDR3 sequence: CASSSTEQETQYF. In DNA form, the CDR3 reads TGTGCCAGCAGTTCTACAGAACAAGAGACCCAGTACTTC.

The rearrangement uses TRBV4-1 and TRBJ1-2; possible D gene TRBD1, 5 bases. The germline gives CDR1 MGHRA, CDR2 YSYEKL. The CDR3 consists of 14 residues. V lost 0 bases to trimming and J lost 7 bases, with 12 bases between them. DNA of the CDR3: TGCGCCAGCAGCCAAGATAGGGGCAGGGTTGGCTACACCTTC. Its translation: CASSQDRGRVGYTF.

The rearrangement links TRBV28 to TRBJ1-4, with no clear D. The CDR3 covers 16 residues. V was clipped by 1 base and J by 5 bases, with 14 bases between them. The germline V gene has CDR1 MDHEN and CDR2 SYDVKM. The CDR3, as DNA: TGTGCCAGCAGTTTATCTCCCGGGCGGCAAAATGAAAAACTGTTTTTT. Amino acids: CASSLSPGRQNEKLFF.

This sequence joins TRBV3-1 and TRBJ2-1; no definite D call. Per germline, CDR1 LGHDT and CDR2 YNNKEL (reference sequence). V was clipped by 4 bases and J by 7 bases, with 11 bases between them. The CDR3 extends over 13 amino acids. The CDR3 nucleotides are TGTGCCAGCAGCCTAGTGATCGGGAATGAGCAGTTCTTC. Its translation: CASSLVIGNEQFF.

V gene TRBV11-1 combines with J gene TRBJ2-1, with 8 bases identical to TRBD2. Germline V lookup: CDR1 SGHAT, CDR2 FQDESV (reference sequence). This CDR3 region has 15 residues. V was pared by 5 bases and J by 0 bases, with 3 bases of the junction left unmatched. In DNA form, the CDR3 reads TGTGCCAGCAGCCGACTAGCGAGCTCCTACAATGAGCAGTTCTTC. Translated: CASSRLASSYNEQFF. The entire variable domain, with the rest obtained from reference TRBV11-1 and TRBJ2-1, is as follows: EAEVAQSPRYKITEKSQAVAFWCDPISGHATLYWYRQILGQGPELLVQFQDESVVDDSQLPKDRFSAERLKGVDSTLKIQPAELGDSAMYLCASSRLASSYNEQFFGPGTRLTVL.

V is TRBV3-1 and J is TRBJ2-1, with a possible D match to TRBD2 (7 bases). The CDR3 runs 15 residues. The V end was cut by 2 bases, the J end by 8 bases, with 16 bases between. The germline V gene encodes CDR1 LGHDT and CDR2 YNNKEL (reference sequence). The CDR3 region has the DNA TGTGCCAGCAGCCAATCCTCCCGGGGGGCTCATGAGCAGTTCTTC. Its translation: CASSQSSRGAHEQFF.

V usage is TRBV25-1 and J usage is TRBJ2-2, with a tentative D call TRBD2 (6 bases). The V gene lost 3 bases and the J gene lost 1 base, with 9 bases spanning the gap. Germline CDR1 is MGHDK and CDR2 is SYGVNS. The CDR3 runs 15 residues. CDR3 residues: CASSERLGNTGELFF. In nucleotides, the CDR3 is TGTGCCAGCAGTGAGAGACTAGGGAACACCGGGGAGCTGTTTTTT.

The V and J genes are TRBV6-5 and TRBJ2-5; 7 positions agree with TRBD2. The closer fit of TRBJ2-7 to the DNA end suggests the J call may be wrong. The germline gives CDR1 MNHEY, CDR2 SVGAGI. The CDR3 covers 13 residues. The CDR3 region has the DNA TGTGCCAGCAGTAGAGTGGGGGGGGGCGAGCAGTACTTC. Translating gives CASSRVGGGEQYF.

This clonotype was detected a few times. This chain connects TRBV6-2 or TRBV6-3 to TRBJ1-2; D gene uncertain. V gave up 8 bases and J gave up 7 bases, with 14 bases separating them. Germline V lookup: CDR1 MNHEY, CDR2 SVGEGT. This CDR3 contains 12 residues. The CDR3 reads CASSGAQFGYTF. The CDR3 DNA is TGTGCCAGCTCCGGAGCGCAGTTTGGCTACACCTTC.